This TCR beta chain was observed in a study of CXCR3-negative and CXCR3-positive naive CD8 T cells. Study-wide results and limits: Diversity proved comparably high across both naive subsets and much lower in memory CD8+ cells. Once cells were cryopreserved, CXCR3 expression went down partly, and most assays used fresh PBMCs. Similar TRBV-TRBJ usage characterized naive CXCR3-negative and CXCR3-positive cells; memory cells differed.

CDR1 is LGHNA, CDR2 YSLEER, per germline. This CDR3 comprises 16 residues. A word on this clonotype: The antigen remains undetermined.

TRB cDNA libraries were made by UMI-labeled 5' RACE. TCRdb re-called the 5' RACE reads and shows each CDR3 protein once, DNA omitted. Recorded for this sample: about 56,000 distinct CDR3 sequences. Sorts performed in triplicate captured 320,000 or so cells each from every CD8+ T cell subset. The sample was memory CD8+ T cells from blood. The source is a human donor in good health. Some clones in this sample may be carry-over from other donors' samples. The chain couples TRBV4-3 to TRBJ2-7; TCRdb gives TRBD1 as the D gene, but with no DNA this cannot be confirmed. CDR3 region: CASSQDLRQGRNEQYF.